The 32 T cell receptor beta chains listed next were all sequenced from one sample in a study of T-cell reconstitution after alpha-beta-depleted transplantation in children. Researchers prepared the TCRbeta library using unique molecular identifiers, the study reports. TCRdb re-analysed the PCR reads in MiXCR, keeping a single row per CDR3 protein. This sample has about 280,000 distinct CDR3 sequences, with roughly 10% found just once. Sequences were derived from peripheral blood, sampled 180 days after TCRalphabeta/CD19-depleted stem cell transplant. All receptors come from a male patient aged 2-10 years who had a stem cell transplant for chronic granulomatous disease, so the T cells may come from the graft donor.

In this sample, this clonotype turned up many times. The rearrangement joins TRBV6-1 to TRBJ1-4, with D maybe TRBD1 (5 bases). Germline V lookup: CDR1 MNHNS, CDR2 SASEGT. Between the trimmed V and J ends, which lost 6 bases and 10 bases, there was a span of 18 bases. The CDR3 spans 14 residues. The CDR3 coding sequence is TGTGCCAGCAGGCCCGGGACTCCACCAGGAAAACTGTTTTTT. This sequence encodes CASRPGTPPGKLFF.

This clonotype was found many times. This chain joins TRBV5-1 and TRBJ1-1; 9 bases fit TRBD1. V dropped 3 bases and J dropped 3; count of bases not matched to a gene: 6. Germline values: CDR1 SGHRS, CDR2 YFSETQ. The CDR3 sequence is 15 residues long. The CDR3 nucleotides read TGCGCCAGCAGCTGGACAGGGGTGTTGGACACTGAAGCTTTCTTT. Amino acids: CASSWTGVLDTEAFF.

This clonotype was recorded many times. The chain employs TRBV5-1 and TRBJ2-1, with a tentative D call TRBD1 (6 bases). The CDR3 length is 15 residues. Trimming left V 1 base short and J 4 bases short, with 12 bases between. CDR1 and CDR2 from the germline V gene are SGHRS and YFSETQ. Here the CDR3 reads CASSLQGNTYNEQFF. The CDR3 DNA is TGCGCCAGCAGCTTGCAGGGGAATACATACAATGAGCAGTTCTTC.

This clonotype was detected many times. The chain carries TRBV20-1 and TRBJ2-2; the D gene is possibly TRBD2 (5 bases). Germline V gene data show CDR1 as DFQATT and CDR2 as SNEGSKA (reference sequence). V was shortened by 3 bases and J by 5 bases, with 13 bases between the two germline ends. The CDR3 is 14 residues long. The CDR3 coding sequence is TGCAGTGCTAGGAAAGGTCCGGGGACCGGGGAGCTGTTTTTT. Translated, it gives CSARKGPGTGELFF.

Ten or more counts support this clonotype. The CDR3 nucleotides read TGTGCCAGCAGTTCCACTACTTCTGGGACTGAAGCTTTCTTT. Its translation: CASSSTTSGTEAFF. The chain joins TRBV28 to TRBJ1-1; the D is unclear. Germline V gives CDR1 MDHEN, CDR2 SYDVKM. CDR3 length equals 14 residues. V lost 4 bases and J 5 bases, leaving 14 bases between the germline ends. Combining the CDR3 with reference TRBV28 and TRBJ1-1 gives the whole variable domain DVKVTQSSRYLVKRTGEKVFLECVQDMDHENMFWYRQDPGLGLRLIYFSYDVKMKEKGDIPEGYSVSREKKERFSLILESASTNQTSMYLCASSSTTSGTEAFFGQGTRLTVV.

Ten or more counts support this clonotype. The chain carries TRBV9 and TRBJ2-1; D may be TRBD2 (6 bases). The CDR3 consists of 15 residues. V lost 2 bases, J lost 6 bases, and 15 bases lay in between. CDR1 is SGDLS and CDR2 is YYNGEE in the germline V gene. The CDR3 DNA reads as TGTGCCAGCAGCGTGATGGTAGGGACTTCCAATGAGCAGTTCTTC. Its translation: CASSVMVGTSNEQFF.

In this sample, this clonotype turned up a few times. The rearrangement links TRBV11-2 to TRBJ2-1; 15 bases fit TRBD2. Germline CDR1 SGHAT, CDR2 FQNNGV. After removal of 4 bases from V and 0 bases from J, the junction contained 7 bases not matched to a gene. This CDR3 comprises 19 residues. For the CDR3, the DNA is TGTGCCAGCAGCTATCGGACTAGCGGGAGGGCCGGCTCCTACAATGAGCAGTTCTTC. Translating it yields CASSYRTSGRAGSYNEQFF.

This clonotype was seen a handful of times. The rearrangement uses TRBV7-9 and TRBJ2-7; TRBD1 agrees at 10 bases. CDR1 and CDR2 (germline): SEHNR, FQNEAQ (reference sequence). Trimming took 5 bases from V and 4 from J; bases not matched to a gene: 5. This CDR3 is built from 14 residues. DNA for the CDR3: TGTGCCAGCAGCGCGGGGGACAGGGGTTACGAGCAGTACTTC. Translating gives CASSAGDRGYEQYF.

This clonotype occurred many times. V usage is TRBV4-3 and J usage is TRBJ2-2; 9 bases fit TRBD1. This CDR3 comprises 13 residues. V shed 3 bases, J shed 9 bases, and the junction held 2 bases outside the gene matches. Germline CDR1 LGHNA, CDR2 YSLEER. Here the CDR3 reads CASSQGTGWELFF. The CDR3, as DNA: TGCGCCAGCAGCCAGGGGACAGGGTGGGAGCTGTTTTTT.

This clonotype has at least ten counts. J is TRBJ1-1 and V is TRBV7-9; possible D gene TRBD1, 5 bases. V shed 5 bases and J shed 4 bases, with 11 bases lying between them. The CDR3 has 13 amino acids. The germline V gene has CDR1 SEHNR and CDR2 FQNEAQ (reference sequence). The CDR3 reads CASSTYRFTEAFF. The CDR3 nucleotides are TGTGCCAGCAGCACCTACAGGTTCACTGAAGCTTTCTTT. Based on the CDR3 plus reference TRBV7-9 and TRBJ1-1, the full variable domain is DTGVSQNPRHKITKRGQNVTFRCDPISEHNRLYWYRQTLGQGPEFLTYFQNEAQLEKSRLLSDRFSAERPKGSFSTLEIQRTEQGDSAMYLCASSTYRFTEAFFGQGTRLTVV.

This clonotype was detected many times. This CDR3 is CASSLAGYQPQHF. The DNA for the CDR3 is TGTGCCAGCAGCTTGGCAGGGTACCAGCCCCAGCATTTT. The rearrangement joins TRBV5-5 to TRBJ1-5, with D maybe TRBD1 (5 bases). The length of the CDR3 is 13 residues. Germline V gene lookup returns CDR1 SGHKS and CDR2 YYEKEE (reference sequence). Trimming removed 0 bases at V and 7 bases at J, with 8 bases between. The whole variable domain, remainder taken from reference TRBV5-5 and TRBJ1-5, is DAGVTQSPTHLIKTRGQQVTLRCSPISGHKSVSWYQQVLGQGPQFIFQYYEKEERGRGNFPDRFSARQFPNYSSELNVNALLLGDSALYLCASSLAGYQPQHFGDGTRLSIL.

Comment on this clonotype: The CDR3 carries no conserved terminal phenylalanine or tryptophan, so it likely arises from a read error. The gene calls are TRBV7-9 and TRBJ2-5; no firm D call. The V gene's germline CDR1 is SEHNR and CDR2 FQNEAQ (reference sequence). This CDR3 region has 15 residues. Trimming removed 5 bases at V and 1 base at J, with 14 bases between. The CDR3 loop is CASSPTGSAQETQYL. For the CDR3, the DNA is TGTGCCAGCAGCCCAACCGGGTCAGCCCAAGAGACCCAGTACCTC.

The chain combines TRBV7-3 with TRBJ2-1, with D possibly matching TRBD2 (6 bases). Trimming removed 5 bases from V and 5 bases from J, with 22 bases in between. This CDR3 has 17 residues. Per germline, CDR1 SGHTA and CDR2 FQGTGA. In DNA, the CDR3 is TGTGCCAGCAGCCCCCAGGTGGCGGGACTTGGGGACAATGAGCAGTTCTTC. It translates to CASSPQVAGLGDNEQFF.

This clonotype was counted at least ten times. This chain connects TRBV29-1 to TRBJ1-2, with D hard to call. The CDR3 is 13 residues long. CDR1 is SQVTM, CDR2 ANQGSEA, per germline. Trimming took 6 bases from V and 4 from J, leaving 15 bases between them. The CDR3 bases are TGCAGCGTCACCCCTCGGGTCTCCTATGGCTACACCTTC. This sequence encodes CSVTPRVSYGYTF.

This clonotype was found many times. The genes are TRBV28 and TRBJ2-1; D unresolved. This CDR3 is 13 amino acids long. V lost 8 bases to trimming and J lost 10 bases, with 18 bases between them. Germline V gives CDR1 MDHEN, CDR2 SYDVKM. The CDR3 protein is CASALPPQWEQFF. CDR3 nucleotide sequence: TGTGCCAGCGCCTTACCCCCCCAGTGGGAGCAGTTCTTC.

This clonotype was counted many times. The chain joins TRBV6-5 to TRBJ2-1, with D uncertain. Germline V gene sequence: CDR1 MNHEY, CDR2 SVGAGI. V was trimmed by 2 bases and J by 0 bases, leaving 5 bases between them. The CDR3 length is 14 residues. CDR3 DNA sequence: TGTGCCAGCAGTTACCGTAGCTCCTACAATGAGCAGTTCTTC. Translating gives CASSYRSSYNEQFF.

This clonotype was counted between two and nine times. This sequence joins TRBV5-4 and TRBJ2-2, with D unclear. V was clipped by 6 bases and J by 1 base, with 13 bases between them. Germline CDR1 SGHNT, CDR2 YYREEE (reference sequence). The CDR3 totals 15 residues. The DNA of the CDR3 is TGTGCCAGCATCAATGGCTCGGGGAACACCGGGGAGCTGTTTTTT. Amino acid sequence: CASINGSGNTGELFF.

Remarks on this clonotype: This may arise from a read error, as a much more abundant clone is one base away. CDR3 region: CASKLGTDYGDTF. CDR3 nucleotides: TGTGCCAGTAAGTTGGGAACGGACTATGGCGACACCTTC. The chain uses TRBV19 and TRBJ1-2; unclear D gene. This CDR3 is built from 13 residues. Per germline, CDR1 LNHDA and CDR2 SQIVND (reference sequence).

This clonotype has a count of ten or more. V gene TRBV7-9 combines with J gene TRBJ2-1, with D perhaps TRBD1 (6 bases). This CDR3 has 17 residues. The V gene lost 4 bases and the J gene lost 7 bases, with 23 bases spanning the gap. Germline CDR1 and CDR2: SEHNR and FQNEAQ (reference sequence). CDR3 sequence: CASSSRGTGFFSNEQFF. The CDR3 DNA sequence: TGTGCCAGCAGCTCGAGAGGAACAGGGTTTTTTTCGAATGAGCAGTTCTTC.

This clonotype was counted many times. V gene TRBV12-3 or TRBV12-4 combines with J gene TRBJ2-4; no clear D. Trimming cost V 6 bases and J 0 bases, with 12 bases left between them. The CDR3 covers 15 residues. CDR3 coding DNA: TGTGCCAGCAGCCCGAGCACCTTAGCCAAAAACATTCAGTACTTC. This sequence encodes CASSPSTLAKNIQYF.

Concerning this clonotype itself: This may stem from a read error, because a much larger clone lies one nucleotide away. The chain links TRBV20-1 to TRBJ2-3; 11 bases match TRBD2. Germline CDR1 and CDR2: DFQATT and SNEGSKA (reference sequence). The CDR3 has 15 amino acids. With V trimmed by 3 bases and J by 5 bases, 7 bases remained unmatched. The CDR3 region has the DNA TGCAGTGCTAGTGATGTAGCGGGAGGGTTAGATACGCAGTATTTT. Translation gives CSASDVAGGLDTQYF.

Ten or more counts support this clonotype. J is TRBJ2-3 and V is TRBV10-3; TRBD2 matches 7 bases. The V segment lost 4 bases and the J segment 0 bases; nucleotides outside the gene matches: 7. CDR3 length: 16 amino acids. Germline CDR1 ENHRY, CDR2 SYGVKD. DNA for the CDR3: TGTGCCATCAGTGGCCTTAGCGGGTCTAGCACAGATACGCAGTATTTT. Its translation is CAISGLSGSSTDTQYF.

The chain employs TRBV5-1 and TRBJ2-3, with TRBD1 as a possible D gene (6 bases). The CDR3 sequence is 14 residues long. V lost 0 bases to trimming and J lost 4 bases, with 9 bases between them. The V gene's germline CDR1 is SGHRS and CDR2 YFSETQ. In DNA form, the CDR3 reads TGCGCCAGCAGCTTGGATACAGGGCCAGATACGCAGTATTTT. Its translation is CASSLDTGPDTQYF.

This clonotype was seen many times. The rearrangement uses TRBV5-1 and TRBJ1-1; D is uncertain. V was pared by 3 bases and J by 6 bases, with 9 bases between. The CDR3 loop spans 12 amino acids. Germline V lookup: CDR1 SGHRS, CDR2 YFSETQ. The CDR3 reads CASSSGESEAFF. The CDR3, as DNA: TGCGCCAGCAGCTCCGGGGAGTCTGAAGCTTTCTTT.

This clonotype occurred many times. The rearrangement links TRBV29-1 to TRBJ1-5; 7 nucleotides match TRBD1. The CDR3 has 13 residues. The J segment lost 4 bases and the V segment lost 4 bases, leaving 4 bases of the junction unmatched. The germline V gene encodes CDR1 SQVTM and CDR2 ANQGSEA. CDR3: CSVADRENQPQHF. For the CDR3, the DNA is TGCAGCGTTGCCGACAGGGAAAATCAGCCCCAGCATTTT.

This clonotype has ten or more counts. V usage is TRBV4-3 and J usage is TRBJ2-2; TRBD1 matches 8 bases. Germline V lookup: CDR1 LGHNA, CDR2 YSLEER. This CDR3 is built from 16 residues. J lost 6 bases, V lost 2 bases, and 8 bases had no gene match. CDR3 bases: TGCGCCAGCAGCCAACGACAGGGGACGGTGTCCGGGGAGCTGTTTTTT. Translating it yields CASSQRQGTVSGELFF.

This clonotype was observed many times. The V gene is TRBV10-3, the J gene TRBJ2-3; D remains ambiguous. CDR1 and CDR2 (germline): ENHRY, SYGVKD. Trimming took 5 bases from V and 1 from J, leaving 10 bases between them. The CDR3 is 14 amino acids. CDR3: CAISTVLGTDTQYF. The DNA of the CDR3 is TGTGCCATCAGTACAGTATTAGGCACAGATACGCAGTATTTT.

The table lists this clonotype with many counts. V usage is TRBV29-1 and J usage is TRBJ2-7, with 12 bases that match TRBD2. The germline V gene has CDR1 SQVTM and CDR2 ANQGSEA. The CDR3 has 14 amino acids. Trimming cost V 7 bases and J 1 base; bases outside gene matches: 5. The CDR3 DNA follows: TGCAGCGCCTTGACTAGCGGGGGATCCTACGAGCAGTACTTC. This codes for CSALTSGGSYEQYF.

This clonotype was counted at least ten times. V gene TRBV5-1 combines with J gene TRBJ1-1; weak D call: TRBD1 (5 bases). Trimming shortened V by 1 base and J by 1 base, and 8 bases separated the two germline ends. The CDR3 is 14 amino acids. Germline V gene sequence: CDR1 SGHRS, CDR2 YFSETQ. The CDR3 region has the DNA TGCGCCAGCAGCTTGATGGGGCCGAACACTGAAGCTTTCTTT. Protein product: CASSLMGPNTEAFF.

This clonotype appeared a few times. The V and J genes are TRBV12-3 or TRBV12-4 and TRBJ1-5; a weak D match, TRBD1 (5 bases). Trimming left V 6 bases short and J 2 bases short, with 8 bases between. The CDR3 covers 13 residues. CDR3 sequence: CASRRGGNQPQHF. In DNA form, the CDR3 reads TGTGCCAGCAGACGAGGGGGCAATCAGCCCCAGCATTTT.

This clonotype was seen many times. The chain is built from TRBV5-5 and TRBJ2-1; the D call may be TRBD1 or TRBD2 (5 bases each). V shed 5 bases and J shed 6 bases, with 12 bases lying between them. CDR1 SGHKS and CDR2 YYEKEE come from the germline V gene (reference sequence). This CDR3 comprises 13 residues. The DNA for the CDR3 is TGTGCCAGCAGTCTCATGGGACGCAATGAGCAGTTCTTC. As protein: CASSLMGRNEQFF.

This clonotype was seen repeatedly, ten times or more. The genes are TRBV20-1 and TRBJ2-1; no clear D. Germline V CDR1 and CDR2: DFQATT, SNEGSKA (reference sequence). V lost 6 bases and J 4 bases, leaving 13 bases between the germline ends. The CDR3 totals 13 residues. Here the CDR3 DNA reads TGCAGTGCGTTTAATTATTCTTACAATGAGCAGTTCTTC. This gives the protein CSAFNYSYNEQFF.